This T cell receptor (beta chain) is drawn from a study of CXCR3-negative and CXCR3-positive naive CD8 T cells. The TRB libraries of cDNA were built by UMI-labeled 5' RACE. TCRdb re-called the 5' RACE reads and gives one entry per CDR3 protein, without DNA. The repertoire table contains 85,000 to 90,000 distinct CDR3 sequences. This CDR3 is 12 amino acids long. CDR1 and CDR2 from the germline V gene are MDHEN and SYDVKM. About this clonotype itself: What it binds is not known.

Study-wide results and limits: Naive subsets expressed similar surface CD5; TRB CDR3 features served to infer TCR strength. Comparison of naive cells showed more hydrophobic TRB CDR3s in CXCR3-positive than in CXCR3-negative naive cells.

The chain joins TRBV28 to TRBJ1-1. The sample comprised naive CXCR3+ CD8+ T cells from blood. The subset was: CD45RO-CCR7+CD27+CD95- naive CD8+ T cells expressing CXCR3 (TNR3+). This sequence originates from a human donor in good health. Some clones in this sample may be carry-over from other donors' samples. CDR3 sequence: CASSLLGTEAFF.